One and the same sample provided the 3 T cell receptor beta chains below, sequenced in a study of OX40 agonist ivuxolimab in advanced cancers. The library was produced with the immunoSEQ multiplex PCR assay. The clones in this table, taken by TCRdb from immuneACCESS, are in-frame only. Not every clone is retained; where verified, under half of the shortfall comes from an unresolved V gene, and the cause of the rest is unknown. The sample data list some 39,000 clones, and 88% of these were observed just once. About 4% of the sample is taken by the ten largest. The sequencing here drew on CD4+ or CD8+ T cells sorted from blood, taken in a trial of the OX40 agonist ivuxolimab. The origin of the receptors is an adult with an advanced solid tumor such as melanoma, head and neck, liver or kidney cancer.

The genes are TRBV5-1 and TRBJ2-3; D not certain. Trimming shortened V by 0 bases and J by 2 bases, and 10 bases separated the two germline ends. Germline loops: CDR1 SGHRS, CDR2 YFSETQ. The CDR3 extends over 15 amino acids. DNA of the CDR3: TGCGCCAGCAGCTTGGCCGGACCTCTCACAGATACGCAGTATTTT. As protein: CASSLAGPLTDTQYF.

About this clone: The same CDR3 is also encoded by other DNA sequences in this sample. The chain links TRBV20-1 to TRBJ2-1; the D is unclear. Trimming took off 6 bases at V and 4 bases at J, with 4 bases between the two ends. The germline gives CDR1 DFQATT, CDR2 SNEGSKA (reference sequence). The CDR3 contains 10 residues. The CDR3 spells CSALYNEQFF. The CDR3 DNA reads TGCAGTGCCCTTTACAATGAGCAGTTCTTC.

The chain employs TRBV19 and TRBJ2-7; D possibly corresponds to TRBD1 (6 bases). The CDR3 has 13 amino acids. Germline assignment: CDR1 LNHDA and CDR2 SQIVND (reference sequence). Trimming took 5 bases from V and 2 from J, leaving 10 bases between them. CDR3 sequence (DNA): TGTGCCAGTAGTCTGGACAGAGCCTACGAGCAGTACTTC. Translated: CASSLDRAYEQYF.